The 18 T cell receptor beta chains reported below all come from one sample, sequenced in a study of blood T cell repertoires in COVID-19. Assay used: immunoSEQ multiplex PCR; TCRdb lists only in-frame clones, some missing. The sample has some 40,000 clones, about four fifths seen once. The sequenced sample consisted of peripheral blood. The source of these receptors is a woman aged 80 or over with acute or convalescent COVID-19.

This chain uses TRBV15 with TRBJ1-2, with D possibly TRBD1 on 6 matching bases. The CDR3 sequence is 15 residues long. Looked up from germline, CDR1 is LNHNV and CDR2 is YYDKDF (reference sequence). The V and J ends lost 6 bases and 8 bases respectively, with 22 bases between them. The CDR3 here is CATSSRPGAPGGYTF. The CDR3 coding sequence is TGTGCCACCAGTTCAAGACCAGGGGCACCGGGAGGCTACACCTTC.

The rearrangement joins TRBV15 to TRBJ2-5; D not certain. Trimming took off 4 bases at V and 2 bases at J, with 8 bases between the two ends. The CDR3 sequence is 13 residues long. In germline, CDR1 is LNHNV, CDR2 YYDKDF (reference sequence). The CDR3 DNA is TGTGCCACCAGCACCGGGTGGCAAGAGACCCAGTACTTC. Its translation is CATSTGWQETQYF.

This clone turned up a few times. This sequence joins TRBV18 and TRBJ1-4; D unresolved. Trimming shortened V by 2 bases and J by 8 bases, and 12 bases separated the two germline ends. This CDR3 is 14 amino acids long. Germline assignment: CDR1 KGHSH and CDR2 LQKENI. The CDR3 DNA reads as TGTGCCAGCTCACCAGGGCAGCTTGGAGAAAAACTGTTTTTT. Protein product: CASSPGQLGEKLFF.

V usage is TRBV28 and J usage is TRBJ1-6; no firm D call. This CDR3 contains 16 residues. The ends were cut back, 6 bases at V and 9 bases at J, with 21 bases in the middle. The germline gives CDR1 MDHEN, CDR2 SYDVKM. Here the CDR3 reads CASSSQRGLPFSPLHF. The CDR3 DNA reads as TGTGCCAGCAGCAGCCAGCGGGGATTACCCTTTTCACCCCTCCACTTT.

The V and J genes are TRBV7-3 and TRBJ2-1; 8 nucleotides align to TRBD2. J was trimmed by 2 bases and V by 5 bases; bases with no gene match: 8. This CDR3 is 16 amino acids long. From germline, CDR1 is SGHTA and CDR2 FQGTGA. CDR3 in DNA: TGTGCCAGCAGCAGTACCCCGGGGGGGCCCTACAATGAGCAGTTCTTC. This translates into CASSSTPGGPYNEQFF.

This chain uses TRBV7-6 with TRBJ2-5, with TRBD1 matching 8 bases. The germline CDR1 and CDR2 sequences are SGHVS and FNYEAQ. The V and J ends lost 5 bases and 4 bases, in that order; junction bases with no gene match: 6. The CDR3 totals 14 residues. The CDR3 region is CASSPRQGRETQYF. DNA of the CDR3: TGTGCCAGCAGCCCTCGACAGGGGCGAGAGACCCAGTACTTC. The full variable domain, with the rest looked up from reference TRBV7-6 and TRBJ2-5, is GAGVSQSPRYKVTKRGQDVALRCDPISGHVSLYWYRQALGQGPEFLTYFNYEAQQDKSGLPNDRFSAERPEGSISTLTIQRTEQRDSAMYRCASSPRQGRETQYFGPGTRLLVL.

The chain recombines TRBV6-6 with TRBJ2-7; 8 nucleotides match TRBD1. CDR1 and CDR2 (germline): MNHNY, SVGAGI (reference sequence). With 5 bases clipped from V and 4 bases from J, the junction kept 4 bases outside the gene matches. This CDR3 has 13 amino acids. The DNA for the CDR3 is TGTGCCAGCAGTGCCGACAGGGGTTACGAGCAGTACTTC. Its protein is CASSADRGYEQYF.

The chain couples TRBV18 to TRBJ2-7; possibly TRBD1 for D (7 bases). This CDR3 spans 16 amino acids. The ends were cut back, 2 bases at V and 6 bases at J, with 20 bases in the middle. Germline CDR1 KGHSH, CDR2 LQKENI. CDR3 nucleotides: TGTGCCAGCTCACCAGCGGGGACAGTCGCCGGACGCGAGCAGTACTTC. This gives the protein CASSPAGTVAGREQYF. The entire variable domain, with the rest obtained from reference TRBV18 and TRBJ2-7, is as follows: NAGVMQNPRHLVRRRGQEARLRCSPMKGHSHVYWYRQLPEEGLKFMVYLQKENIIDESGMPKERFSAEFPKEGPSILRIQQVVRGDSAAYFCASSPAGTVAGREQYFGPGTRLTVT.

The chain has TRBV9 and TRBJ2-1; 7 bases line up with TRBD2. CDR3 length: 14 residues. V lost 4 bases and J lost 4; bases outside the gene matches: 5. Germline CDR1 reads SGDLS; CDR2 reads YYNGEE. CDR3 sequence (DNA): TGTGCCAGCAGCCCGCTCGGGGGGTACAATGAGCAGTTCTTC. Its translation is CASSPLGGYNEQFF.

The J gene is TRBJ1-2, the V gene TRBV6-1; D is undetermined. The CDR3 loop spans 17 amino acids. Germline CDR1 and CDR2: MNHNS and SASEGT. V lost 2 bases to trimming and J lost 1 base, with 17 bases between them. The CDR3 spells CASSEWETARYNYGYTF. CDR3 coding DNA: TGTGCCAGCAGTGAATGGGAGACGGCGCGGTATAACTATGGCTACACCTTC.

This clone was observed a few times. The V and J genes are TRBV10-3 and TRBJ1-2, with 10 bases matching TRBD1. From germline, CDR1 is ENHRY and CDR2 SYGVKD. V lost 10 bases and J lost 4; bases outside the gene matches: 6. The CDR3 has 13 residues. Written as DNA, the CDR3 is TGTGCCACAGGGACAGGGGAGGGCTATGGCTACACCTTC. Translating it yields CATGTGEGYGYTF.

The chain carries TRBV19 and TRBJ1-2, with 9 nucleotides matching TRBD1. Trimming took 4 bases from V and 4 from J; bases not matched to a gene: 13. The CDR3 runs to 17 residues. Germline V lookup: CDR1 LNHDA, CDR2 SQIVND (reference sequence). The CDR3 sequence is CASSRGTGTGNVYGYTF. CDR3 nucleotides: TGTGCCAGTAGTAGGGGGACCGGGACAGGGAATGTCTATGGCTACACCTTC. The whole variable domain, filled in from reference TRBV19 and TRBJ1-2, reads DGGITQSPKYLFRKEGQNVTLSCEQNLNHDAMYWYRQDPGQGLRLIYYSQIVNDFQKGDIAEGYSVSREKKESFPLTVTSAQKNPTAFYLCASSRGTGTGNVYGYTFGSGTRLTVV.

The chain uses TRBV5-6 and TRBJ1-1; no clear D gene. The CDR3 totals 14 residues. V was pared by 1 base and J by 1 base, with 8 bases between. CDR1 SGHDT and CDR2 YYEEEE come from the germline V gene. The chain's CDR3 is CASSLLGPNTEAFF. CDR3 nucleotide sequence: TGTGCCAGCAGCTTGTTGGGCCCGAACACTGAAGCTTTCTTT. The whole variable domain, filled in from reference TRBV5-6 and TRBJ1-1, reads DAGVTQSPTHLIKTRGQQVTLRCSPKSGHDTVSWYQQALGQGPQFIFQYYEEEERQRGNFPDRFSGHQFPNYSSELNVNALLLGDSALYLCASSLLGPNTEAFFGQGTRLTVV.

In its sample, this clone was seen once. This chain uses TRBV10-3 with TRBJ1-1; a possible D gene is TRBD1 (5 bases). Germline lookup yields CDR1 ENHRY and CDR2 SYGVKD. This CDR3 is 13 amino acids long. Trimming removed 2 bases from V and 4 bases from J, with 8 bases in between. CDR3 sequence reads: CAISEAGGTEAFF. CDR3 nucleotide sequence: TGTGCCATCAGTGAGGCGGGGGGCACTGAAGCTTTCTTT.

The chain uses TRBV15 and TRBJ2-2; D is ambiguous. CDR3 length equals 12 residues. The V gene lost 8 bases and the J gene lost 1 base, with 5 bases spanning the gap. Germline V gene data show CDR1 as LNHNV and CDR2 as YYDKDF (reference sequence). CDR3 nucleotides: TGTGCCACCGCTAAGAACACCGGGGAGCTGTTTTTT. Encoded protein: CATAKNTGELFF.

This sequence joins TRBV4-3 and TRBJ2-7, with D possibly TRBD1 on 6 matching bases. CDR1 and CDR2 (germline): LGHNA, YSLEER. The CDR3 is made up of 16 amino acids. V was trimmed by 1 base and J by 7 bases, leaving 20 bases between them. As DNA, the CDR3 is TGCGCCAGCAGCCAAGCCTACAGACAGGTCCCGCGGGAGCAGTACTTC. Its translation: CASSQAYRQVPREQYF.

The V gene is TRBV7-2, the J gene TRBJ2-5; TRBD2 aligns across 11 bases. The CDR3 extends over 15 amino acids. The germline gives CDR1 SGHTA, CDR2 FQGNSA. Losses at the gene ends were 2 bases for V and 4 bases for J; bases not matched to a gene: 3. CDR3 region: CASSLISGGGETQYF. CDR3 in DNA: TGTGCCAGCAGCTTAATTAGCGGGGGGGGAGAGACCCAGTACTTC.

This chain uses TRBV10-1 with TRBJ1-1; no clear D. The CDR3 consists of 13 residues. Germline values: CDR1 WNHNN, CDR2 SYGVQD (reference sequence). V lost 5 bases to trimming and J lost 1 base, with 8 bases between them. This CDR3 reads CASSLSPNTEAFF. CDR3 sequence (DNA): TGCGCCAGCAGTTTAAGCCCGAACACTGAAGCTTTCTTT.